These 23 T cell receptor beta chains were sequenced from one sample in a study of blood T cell repertoires in COVID-19. The repertoire was sequenced with immunoSEQ multiplex PCR; TCRdb's copy has only in-frame clones and lacks some. The profile shows about 200,000 clones, around four fifths of them singletons. Sequenced material: PBMCs or T cells enriched from blood (not recorded which). The receptors were gathered from a middle-aged man who had recovered from COVID-19.

The chain uses TRBV11-3 and TRBJ2-2; 10 nucleotides agree with TRBD2. Trimming at V came to 1 base and at J to 5 bases, leaving 1 base not matched to a gene. Per the germline V gene, CDR1 is SGHNT and CDR2 is YENEEA. The CDR3 is made up of 15 amino acids. In DNA form, the CDR3 reads TGTGCCAGCAGCTTAGCAGCGGGAGGGACCGGGGAGCTGTTTTTT. Residues: CASSLAAGGTGELFF.

The chain combines TRBV5-8 with TRBJ1-4, with 9 bases matching TRBD1. The CDR3 spans 14 residues. Germline CDR1 and CDR2: SGHTS and YDEGEE. V dropped 5 bases and J dropped 8; count of bases not matched to a gene: 7. For the CDR3, the DNA is TGTGCCAGCAGACCGGGACAGGGAAGGGAAAAACTGTTTTTT. Translated: CASRPGQGREKLFF.

The chain carries TRBV2 and TRBJ2-5; D is perhaps TRBD1 (5 bases). The V gene's germline CDR1 is SNHLY and CDR2 FYNNEI. Trimming stripped 6 bases from V and 1 base from J, with 9 bases between. This CDR3 spans 13 amino acids. As DNA, the CDR3 is TGTGCCAGCAGCCTGGGGCTCCAAGAGACCCAGTACTTC. It is translated as CASSLGLQETQYF.

This clone has just a few counts. The rearrangement uses TRBV24-1 and TRBJ1-2; the D is unclear. The ends were cut back, 0 bases at V and 6 bases at J, with 7 bases in the middle. The CDR3 spans 13 residues. Germline V gene sequence: CDR1 KGHDR, CDR2 SFDVKD. CDR3 amino acids: CATSDLGRDGYTF. CDR3 bases: TGTGCCACCAGTGATTTGGGGAGGGATGGCTACACCTTC.

The chain is built from TRBV20-1 and TRBJ2-7; a possible D gene is TRBD2 (6 bases). CDR3 length equals 11 residues. From germline, CDR1 is DFQATT and CDR2 SNEGSKA (reference sequence). V dropped 6 bases and J dropped 6 bases, with 12 bases sitting between them. CDR3 sequence (DNA): TGCAGTGCGAGGAGGGCCTCCGAGCAGTACTTC. This translates into CSARRASEQYF.

The chain is built from TRBV7-9 and TRBJ1-2, with a weak D call TRBD1 (6 bases). The CDR3 runs to 13 residues. With 11 bases removed from V and 2 bases from J, the gap between germline ends came to 15 bases. Germline V gene sequence: CDR1 SEHNR, CDR2 FQNEAQ (reference sequence). CDR3 DNA sequence: TGTGCCCTTGGGGACACCTTCAACTATGGCTACACCTTC. Encoded protein: CALGDTFNYGYTF. Full variable domain (missing parts from reference TRBV7-9 and TRBJ1-2): DTGVSQNPRHKITKRGQNVTFRCDPISEHNRLYWYRQTLGQGPEFLTYFQNEAQLEKSRLLSDRFSAERPKGSFSTLEIQRTEQGDSAMYLCALGDTFNYGYTFGSGTRLTVV.

V is TRBV28 and J is TRBJ1-1; unclear D gene. Germline-derived CDR1 and CDR2 are MDHEN and SYDVKM. CDR3 length: 13 amino acids. Trimming shortened V by 5 bases and J by 5 bases, and 12 bases separated the two germline ends. This CDR3 reads CASSPPGRTEAFF. DNA of the CDR3: TGTGCCAGCAGTCCCCCCGGGAGAACTGAAGCTTTCTTT.

V and J are TRBV11-2 and TRBJ1-2; D remains ambiguous. The V and J ends lost 3 bases and 3 bases respectively, with 8 bases between them. Germline CDR1 SGHAT, CDR2 FQNNGV. The length of the CDR3 is 13 residues. The CDR3 coding sequence is TGTGCCAGCAGCTTCGGCCGGGACTATGGCTACACCTTC. This translates into CASSFGRDYGYTF.

This rearrangement joins TRBV18 to TRBJ2-1; 11 nucleotides line up with TRBD2. Germline loops: CDR1 KGHSH, CDR2 LQKENI. The CDR3 has 16 amino acids. V trimming: 4 bases; J trimming: 6 bases; junction bases outside the gene matches: 8. CDR3 protein: CASSLSGTSGSNEQFF. The CDR3 DNA reads TGTGCCAGCTCACTCTCCGGGACTAGCGGCTCCAATGAGCAGTTCTTC.

On this clone: The sample contains more than one DNA sequence encoding this CDR3. The gene calls are TRBV7-3 and TRBJ2-3, with D unclear. The germline CDR1 and CDR2 sequences are SGHTA and FQGTGA. Trimming removed 4 bases at V and 3 bases at J, with 5 bases between. The CDR3 totals 12 residues. In DNA form, the CDR3 reads TGTGCCAGCAGCTCCGGGACAGATACGCAGTATTTT. Translation gives CASSSGTDTQYF.

J is TRBJ2-1 and V is TRBV3-1 (or the pseudogene TRBV3-2); 13 bases agree with TRBD2. This CDR3 has 17 residues. J gave up 4 bases and V 5 bases, and 8 bases lay outside the gene matches. Germline lookup yields CDR1 LGHDT and CDR2 YNNKEL (reference sequence). The CDR3 DNA sequence: TGTGCCAGCAGCACCTGGACTAGCGGGGGCCAATACAATGAGCAGTTCTTC. It is translated as CASSTWTSGGQYNEQFF.

This chain uses TRBV5-4 with TRBJ1-6; D is perhaps TRBD1 (5 bases). V was trimmed by 2 bases and J by 6 bases, leaving 21 bases between them. CDR3 length: 18 residues. Per the germline V gene, CDR1 is SGHNT and CDR2 is YYREEE (reference sequence). CDR3 coding DNA: TGTGCCAGCAGCTTAGGATCTCGCAGGGCATCGATTAATTCACCCCTCCACTTT. Translated, it gives CASSLGSRRASINSPLHF.

This CDR3 reads CASSTKGQGDNEQFF. The DNA of the CDR3 is TGTGCCAGCAGCACCAAGGGACAGGGAGACAATGAGCAGTTCTTC. The chain carries TRBV7-6 and TRBJ2-1; 9 bases map to TRBD1. The CDR3 is made up of 15 amino acids. From germline, CDR1 is SGHVS and CDR2 FNYEAQ. The ends lost 5 bases at V and 5 bases at J; junction bases unmatched: 7.

The chain links TRBV5-1 to TRBJ1-1; D is uncertain. In germline, CDR1 is SGHRS, CDR2 YFSETQ. V was cut by 0 bases and J by 0 bases, with 12 bases left in between. This CDR3 comprises 16 residues. CDR3 bases: TGCGCCAGCAGCTTGGATCAGATGTTCATGAACACTGAAGCTTTCTTT. Its translation: CASSLDQMFMNTEAFF.

The CDR3 nucleotides read TGTGCCAGCAGCCTACAGACAGGACTTTATGGCTACACCTTC. It codes for CASSLQTGLYGYTF. The genes are TRBV7-6 and TRBJ1-2; TRBD1 might be the D (6 bases). V gave up 5 bases and J gave up 5 bases, with 15 bases separating them. Germline V gene sequence: CDR1 SGHVS, CDR2 FNYEAQ. This CDR3 is built from 14 residues.

This chain joins TRBV7-2 and TRBJ2-1; the D gene is possibly TRBD1 (6 bases). The V end lost 5 bases, the J end lost 7 bases, and 15 bases lay between the germline ends. Germline V CDR1 and CDR2: SGHTA, FQGNSA. The CDR3 sequence is 14 residues long. The DNA for the CDR3 is TGTGCCAGCAGCCCGGACAGTGGTCGGAATGAGCAGTTCTTC. As protein: CASSPDSGRNEQFF.

J is TRBJ1-1 and V is TRBV30; perhaps TRBD1 as D (5 bases). V was shortened by 1 base and J by 4 bases, with 16 bases between the two germline ends. Looked up from germline, CDR1 is GTSNPN and CDR2 is SVGIG (reference sequence). The CDR3 length is 15 residues. CDR3 protein: CAWSGEVGVLTEAFF. The DNA of the CDR3 is TGTGCCTGGAGTGGGGAAGTAGGGGTCCTCACTGAAGCTTTCTTT.

The gene calls are TRBV24-1 and TRBJ1-5; D is undetermined. Trimming left V 3 bases short and J 1 base short, with 6 bases between. This CDR3 region has 14 residues. The germline CDR1 and CDR2 sequences are KGHDR and SFDVKD. CDR3 in amino acids: CATSDISSNQPQHF. The DNA of the CDR3 is TGTGCCACCAGTGATATTTCGAGCAATCAGCCCCAGCATTTT.

The rearrangement uses TRBV7-8 and TRBJ1-6; a possible D gene is TRBD1 (6 bases). This CDR3 has 15 amino acids. The V gene lost 0 bases and the J gene lost 7 bases, with 10 bases spanning the gap. Germline CDR1 is SGHVS and CDR2 is FQNEAQ. The CDR3 region has the DNA TGTGCCAGCAGCTTAGCTTATGACAGGAATTCACCCCTCCACTTT. Translation gives CASSLAYDRNSPLHF.

The chain uses TRBV15 and TRBJ1-5; 9 nucleotides line up with TRBD1. The junction had 6 bases not matched to a gene; V was cut back by 0 bases and J by 6 bases. The CDR3 runs 16 residues. Germline loops: CDR1 LNHNV, CDR2 YYDKDF (reference sequence). In DNA form, the CDR3 reads TGTGCCACCAGCAGAGAGGGACAGGGAGGAAGTCAGCCCCAGCATTTT. Translating gives CATSREGQGGSQPQHF.

This sequence joins TRBV7-8 and TRBJ1-4, with D uncertain. Germline lookup yields CDR1 SGHVS and CDR2 FQNEAQ. V was trimmed by 6 bases and J by 8 bases, leaving 19 bases between them. The CDR3 runs 15 residues. CDR3 coding DNA: TGTGCCAGCAGTCAACTAGAGCTCCCTGTGGAAAAACTGTTTTTT. Its translation is CASSQLELPVEKLFF. Full variable domain (remainder filled in from reference TRBV7-8 and TRBJ1-4): GAGVSQSPRYKVAKRGQDVALRCDPISGHVSLFWYQQALGQGPEFLTYFQNEAQLDKSGLPSDRFFAERPEGSVSTLKIQRTQQEDSAVYLCASSQLELPVEKLFFGSGTQLSVL.

The chain couples TRBV28 to TRBJ1-2; tentative D call: TRBD1 (5 bases). CDR3 length equals 12 residues. V shed 6 bases and J shed 7 bases, with 12 bases lying between them. Looked up from germline, CDR1 is MDHEN and CDR2 is SYDVKM. The CDR3 region has the DNA TGTGCCAGCAGCACCGGGGGTCCTGGCTACACCTTC. It codes for CASSTGGPGYTF.

The chain couples TRBV6-1 to TRBJ1-4; D is ambiguous. The CDR3 contains 16 residues. Germline lookup yields CDR1 MNHNS and CDR2 SASEGT. Trimming removed 3 bases from V and 3 bases from J, with 14 bases in between. CDR3 nucleotides: TGTGCCAGCAGTGACCGGCCTGCCGAGGCTAATGAAAAACTGTTTTTT. This translates into CASSDRPAEANEKLFF.